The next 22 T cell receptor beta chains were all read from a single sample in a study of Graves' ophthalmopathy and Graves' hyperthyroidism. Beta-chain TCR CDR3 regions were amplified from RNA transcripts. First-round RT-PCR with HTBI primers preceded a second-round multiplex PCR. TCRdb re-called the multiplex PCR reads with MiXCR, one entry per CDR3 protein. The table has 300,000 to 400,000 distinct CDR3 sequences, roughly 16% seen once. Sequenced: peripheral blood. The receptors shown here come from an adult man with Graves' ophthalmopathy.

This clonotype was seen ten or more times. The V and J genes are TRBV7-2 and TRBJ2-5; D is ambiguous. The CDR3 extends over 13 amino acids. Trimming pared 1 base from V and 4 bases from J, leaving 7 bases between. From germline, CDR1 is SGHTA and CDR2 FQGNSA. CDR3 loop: CASSLGLTETQYF. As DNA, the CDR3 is TGTGCCAGCAGCTTAGGCTTGACAGAGACCCAGTACTTC.

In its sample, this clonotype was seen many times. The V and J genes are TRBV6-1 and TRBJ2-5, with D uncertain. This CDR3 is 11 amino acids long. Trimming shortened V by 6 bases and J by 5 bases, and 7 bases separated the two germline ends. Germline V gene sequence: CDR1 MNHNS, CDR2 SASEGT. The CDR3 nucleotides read TGTGCCAGCAGGAGATTGGAGACCCAGTACTTC. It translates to CASRRLETQYF.

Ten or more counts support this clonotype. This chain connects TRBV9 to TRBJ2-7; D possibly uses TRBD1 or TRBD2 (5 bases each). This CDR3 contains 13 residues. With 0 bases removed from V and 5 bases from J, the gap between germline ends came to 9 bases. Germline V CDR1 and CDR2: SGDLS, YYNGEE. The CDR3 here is CASSVGGTHEQYF. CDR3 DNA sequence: TGTGCCAGCAGCGTAGGTGGGACCCACGAGCAGTACTTC.

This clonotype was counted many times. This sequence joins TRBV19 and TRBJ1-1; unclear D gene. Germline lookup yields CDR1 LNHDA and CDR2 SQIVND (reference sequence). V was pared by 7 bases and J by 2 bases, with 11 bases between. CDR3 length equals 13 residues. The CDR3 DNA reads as TGTGCCAGTACCCAGAGGGCTAACACTGAAGCTTTCTTT. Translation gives CASTQRANTEAFF. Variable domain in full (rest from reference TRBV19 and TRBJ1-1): DGGITQSPKYLFRKEGQNVTLSCEQNLNHDAMYWYRQDPGQGLRLIYYSQIVNDFQKGDIAEGYSVSREKKESFPLTVTSAQKNPTAFYLCASTQRANTEAFFGQGTRLTVV.

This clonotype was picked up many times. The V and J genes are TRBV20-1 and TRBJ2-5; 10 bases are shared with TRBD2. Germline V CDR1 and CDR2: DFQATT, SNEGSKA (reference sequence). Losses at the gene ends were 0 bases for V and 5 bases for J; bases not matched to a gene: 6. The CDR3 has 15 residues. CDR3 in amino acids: CSARESSGSGETQYF. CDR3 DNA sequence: TGCAGTGCTAGAGAGTCTAGCGGGAGTGGTGAGACCCAGTACTTC.

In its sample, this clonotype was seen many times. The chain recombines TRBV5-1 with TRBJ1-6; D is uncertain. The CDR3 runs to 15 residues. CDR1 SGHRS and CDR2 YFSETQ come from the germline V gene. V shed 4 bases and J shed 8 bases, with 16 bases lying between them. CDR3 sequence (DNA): TGCGCCAGCAGCCGGTCTCCCGGGTTTGATTCACCCCTCCACTTT. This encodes CASSRSPGFDSPLHF.

CDR3 coding DNA: TGTGCCAGCAGCCCCCTCGGCGATGGAGAGACCCAGTACTTC. Translation: CASSPLGDGETQYF. This sequence joins TRBV7-3 and TRBJ2-5, with D unresolved. The germline V and J ends were trimmed by 5 bases and 4 bases, with 14 bases remaining between them. The germline V gene has CDR1 SGHTA and CDR2 FQGTGA. The CDR3 has 14 amino acids.

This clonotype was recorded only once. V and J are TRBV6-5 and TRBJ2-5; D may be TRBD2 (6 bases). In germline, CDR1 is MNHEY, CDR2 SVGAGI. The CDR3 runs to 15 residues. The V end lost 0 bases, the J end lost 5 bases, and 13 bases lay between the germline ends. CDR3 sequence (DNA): TGTGCCAGCAGTTACTCAGGACTACCAGGGGAGACCCAGTACTTC. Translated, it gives CASSYSGLPGETQYF.

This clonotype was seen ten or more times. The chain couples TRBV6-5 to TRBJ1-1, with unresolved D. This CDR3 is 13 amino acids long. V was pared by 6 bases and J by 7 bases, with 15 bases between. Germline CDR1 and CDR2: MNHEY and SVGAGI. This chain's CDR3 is CASRSSGGIEAFF. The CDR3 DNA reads TGTGCCAGCAGGAGCAGCGGAGGAATTGAAGCTTTCTTT.

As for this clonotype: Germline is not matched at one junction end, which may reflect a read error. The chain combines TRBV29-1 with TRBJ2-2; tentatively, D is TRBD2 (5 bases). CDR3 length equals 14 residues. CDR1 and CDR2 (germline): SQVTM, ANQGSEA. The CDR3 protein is CSVLAESNTGELSF. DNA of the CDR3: TGCAGCGTCCTCGCGGAGTCGAACACCGGGGAGCTGTCTTTT.

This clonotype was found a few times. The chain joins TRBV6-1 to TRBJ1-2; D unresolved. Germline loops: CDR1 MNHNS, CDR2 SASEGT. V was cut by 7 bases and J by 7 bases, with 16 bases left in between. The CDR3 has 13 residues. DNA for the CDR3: TGTGCCAGCACCCCATCCGGCCGACGTGGCTACACCTTC. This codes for CASTPSGRRGYTF.

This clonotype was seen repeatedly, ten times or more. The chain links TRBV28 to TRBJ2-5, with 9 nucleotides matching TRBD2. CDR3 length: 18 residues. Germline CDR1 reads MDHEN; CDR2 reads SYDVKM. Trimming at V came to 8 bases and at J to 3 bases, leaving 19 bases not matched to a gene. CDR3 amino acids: CASFRLGGGAYRKETQYF. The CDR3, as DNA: TGTGCCAGCTTTCGTCTTGGCGGGGGGGCTTATAGAAAAGAGACCCAGTACTTC.

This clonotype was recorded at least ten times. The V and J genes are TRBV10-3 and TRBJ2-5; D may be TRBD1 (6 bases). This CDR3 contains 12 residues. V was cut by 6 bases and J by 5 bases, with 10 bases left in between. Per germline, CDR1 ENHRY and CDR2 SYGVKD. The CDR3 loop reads CAIRGQSETQYF. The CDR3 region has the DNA TGTGCCATCAGAGGACAGTCCGAGACCCAGTACTTC.

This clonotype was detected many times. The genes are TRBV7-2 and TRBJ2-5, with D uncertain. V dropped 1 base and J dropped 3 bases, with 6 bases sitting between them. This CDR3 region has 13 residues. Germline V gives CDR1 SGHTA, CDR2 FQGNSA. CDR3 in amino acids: CASSLVWEETQYF. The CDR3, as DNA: TGTGCCAGCAGCTTAGTGTGGGAAGAGACCCAGTACTTC.

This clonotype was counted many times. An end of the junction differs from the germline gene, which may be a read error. The CDR3 region is CASSRPGTGNTEALF. The CDR3, as DNA: TGTGCCAGCAGTCGTCCCGGGACAGGGAACACTGAAGCTCTCTTT. This sequence joins TRBV12-3 or TRBV12-4 and TRBJ1-1; 9 nucleotides match TRBD1. The CDR3 length is 15 residues.

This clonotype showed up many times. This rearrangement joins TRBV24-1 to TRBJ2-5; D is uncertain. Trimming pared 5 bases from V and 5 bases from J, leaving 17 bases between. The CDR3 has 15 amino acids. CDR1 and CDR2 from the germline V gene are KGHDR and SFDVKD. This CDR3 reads CATSGQLNGKETQYF. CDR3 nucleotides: TGTGCCACCAGTGGGCAGCTAAATGGGAAGGAGACCCAGTACTTC.

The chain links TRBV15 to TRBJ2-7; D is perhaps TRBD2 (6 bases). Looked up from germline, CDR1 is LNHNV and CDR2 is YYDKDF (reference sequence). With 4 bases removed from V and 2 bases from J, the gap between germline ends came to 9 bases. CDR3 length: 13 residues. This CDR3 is CATSTGGPYEQYF. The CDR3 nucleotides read TGTGCCACCAGCACCGGGGGACCCTACGAGCAGTACTTC.

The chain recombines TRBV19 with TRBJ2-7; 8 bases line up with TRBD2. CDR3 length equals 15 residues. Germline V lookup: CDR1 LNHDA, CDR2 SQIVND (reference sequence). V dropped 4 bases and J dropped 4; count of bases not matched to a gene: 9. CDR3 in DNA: TGTGCCAGTAGTAGGAGTGCGGGAGGCGGTTACGAGCAGTACTTC. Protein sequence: CASSRSAGGGYEQYF.

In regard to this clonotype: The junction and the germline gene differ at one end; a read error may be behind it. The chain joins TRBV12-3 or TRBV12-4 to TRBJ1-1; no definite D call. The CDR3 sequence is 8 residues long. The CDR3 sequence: CALVEAFF. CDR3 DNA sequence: TGCGCTCTGGTAGAAGCTTTCTTT.

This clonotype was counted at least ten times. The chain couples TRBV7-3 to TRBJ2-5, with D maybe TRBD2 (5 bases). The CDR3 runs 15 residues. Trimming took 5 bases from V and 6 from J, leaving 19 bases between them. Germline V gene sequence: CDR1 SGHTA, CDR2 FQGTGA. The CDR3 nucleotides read TGTGCCAGCAGCCCCGCCGAGGGTTCCAAGAAGACCCAGTACTTC. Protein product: CASSPAEGSKKTQYF.

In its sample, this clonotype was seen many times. Here the CDR3 reads CASSVLGQGATEAFF. CDR3 nucleotide sequence: TGTGCCAGCAGCGTGTTAGGACAGGGGGCCACTGAAGCTTTCTTT. The V call is TRBV9, the J call TRBJ1-1; TRBD1 aligns across 11 bases. Germline V lookup: CDR1 SGDLS, CDR2 YYNGEE. CDR3 length: 15 residues. The junction had 4 bases not matched to a gene; V was cut back by 2 bases and J by 4 bases.

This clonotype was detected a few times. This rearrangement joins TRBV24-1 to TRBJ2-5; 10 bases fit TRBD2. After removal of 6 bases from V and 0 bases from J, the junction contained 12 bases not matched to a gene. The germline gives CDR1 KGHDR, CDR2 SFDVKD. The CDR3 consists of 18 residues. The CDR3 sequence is CATSTPSSGRGYQETQYF. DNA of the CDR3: TGTGCCACCAGTACCCCTAGCAGCGGGAGGGGGTACCAAGAGACCCAGTACTTC.